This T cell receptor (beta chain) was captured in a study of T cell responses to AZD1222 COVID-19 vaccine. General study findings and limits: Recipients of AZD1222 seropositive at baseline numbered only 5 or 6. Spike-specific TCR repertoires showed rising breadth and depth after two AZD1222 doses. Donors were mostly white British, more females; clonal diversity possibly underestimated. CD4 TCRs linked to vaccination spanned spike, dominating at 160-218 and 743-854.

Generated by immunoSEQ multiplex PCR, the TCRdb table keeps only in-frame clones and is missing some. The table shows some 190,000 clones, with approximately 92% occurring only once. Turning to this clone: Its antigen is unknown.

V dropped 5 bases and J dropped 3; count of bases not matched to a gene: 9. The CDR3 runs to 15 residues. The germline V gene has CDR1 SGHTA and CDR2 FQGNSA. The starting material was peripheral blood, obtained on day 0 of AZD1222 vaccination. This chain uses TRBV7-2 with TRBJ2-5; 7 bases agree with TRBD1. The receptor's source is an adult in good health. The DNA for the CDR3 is TGTGCCAGCAGCACAAAACTGGGGACAGAAGAGACCCAGTACTTC. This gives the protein CASSTKLGTEETQYF. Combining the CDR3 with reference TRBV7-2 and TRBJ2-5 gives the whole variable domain GAGVSQSPSNKVTEKGKDVELRCDPISGHTALYWYRQSLGQGLEFLIYFQGNSAPDKSGLPSDRFSAERTGGSVSTLTIQRTQQEDSAVYLCASSTKLGTEETQYFGPGTRLLVL.